The sequence of this TCR beta chain was determined in a study of PD-L1 blockade in urothelial cancer. CDR3 length equals 16 residues. The J segment lost 7 bases and the V segment lost 2 bases, leaving 8 bases of the junction unmatched. Germline V CDR1 and CDR2: LGHNA, YSLEER. The sample holds one count of this clone. Its cognate antigen is unknown. The assay was immunoSEQ multiplex PCR, and TCRdb's table has in-frame clones only and misses some. The sample shows around 24,000 clones, approximately 81% of them seen only once. Broader study findings: Pretreatment TCR clonality in blood, when below the median, was predictive of better survival.

Time point given: peripheral blood 6 weeks after treatment start. The sample consisted of PBMCs, taken around atezolizumab (anti-PD-L1) treatment. This chain joins TRBV4-3 and TRBJ2-1, with 10 positions matching TRBD2. This TCR was recovered from a man aged 70 or older with urothelial cancer. The CDR3 is CASSQTSGRASNEQFF. In nucleotides, the CDR3 is TGCGCCAGCAGCCAAACAAGCGGGAGGGCATCAAATGAGCAGTTCTTC.